Below, one TCR beta chain is given with its context. Original handling: Counts of nucleated cells, estimated from reference gene primer amplification, were obtained. Assay: immunoSEQ multiplex PCR; the TCRdb copy retains only in-frame clones and omits some. V, J and clone size are those of that table, while D and trimming were read from the DNA. In the table there are around 150,000 clones, 75% to 90% of which are singletons. The participants were between roughly 18 and 100 years old and came from under 25 US areas. Cohort assignment relied on participant-reported clinical history. A COVID-19 case had been met by exposed participants during the 2 weeks before study entry. The germline CDR1 and CDR2 sequences are SGHRS and YFSETQ. The CDR3 covers 12 residues. V was trimmed by 6 bases and J by 4 bases, leaving 10 bases between them. This entry comes from a study of blood T cell repertoires in COVID-19.

The material sequenced was PBMCs or T cells enriched from blood (not recorded which). The gene calls are TRBV5-1 and TRBJ2-5, with a weak D call TRBD1 (5 bases). This clonotype was obtained from a man between 65 and 80 years old who had been exposed to COVID-19. The CDR3 protein is CASTDQGETQYF. CDR3 sequence (DNA): TGCGCCAGCACGGATCAGGGAGAGACCCAGTACTTC. Using reference TRBV5-1 and TRBJ2-5 for the parts outside the CDR3, the full variable domain is KAGVTQTPRYLIKTRGQQVTLSCSPISGHRSVSWYQQTPGQGLQFLFEYFSETQRNKGNFPGRFSGRQFSNSRSEMNVSTLELGDSALYLCASTDQGETQYFGPGTRLLVL.